Listed below are T cell receptor beta chains from one sample, sequenced in a study of patients and donors after allogeneic stem cell transplantation. TCRdb recomputed calls from the RT-PCR reads with MiXCR, one row per CDR3 protein. The data show 400,000 to 450,000 distinct CDR3 sequences, about a sixth seen once. Sequenced input: blood, either unsorted or a sorted T cell fraction (not recorded which). These receptors were obtained from a human donor who was either an allogeneic HSCT recipient or a stem cell or donor lymphocyte infusion donor (not recorded which). It is not recorded whose cells these are; they may come from a transplant donor. Both conserved end residues are part of each CDR3. The D gene is left open where the match is weak. Clone size, where shown, is once, few, many, or a class for clones that have expanded.

TRBJ2-1,TRBV7-2,.,.,CASSPSRQRGEQFF,TGTGCCAGCAGCCCCTCCAGGCAGAGGGGTGAGCAGTTCTTC
TRBJ2-1,TRBV7-6,.,.,CASSPVRPVPPRVEQFF,TGTGCCAGCAGCCCCGTGAGACCAGTTCCTCCCAGAGTGGAGCAGTTCTTC
TRBJ2-3,TRBV5-1,.,TRBD2,CASSLGLAGGGTDTQYF,TGCGCCAGCAGCTTGGGCTTGGCGGGAGGCGGCACAGATACGCAGTATTTT
TRBJ2-7,TRBV5-6,many,.,CASSFNYEQYF,TGCGCCAGCAGCTTCAATTACGAGCAGTACTTC
TRBJ2-7,TRBV15,few,.,CATSRGYASGTHSSSYEQYF,TGTGCCACCAGCAGAGGTTACGCTTCCGGGACCCACTCTAGCTCCTACGAGCAGTACTTC
TRBJ1-3,TRBV30,few,.,CAWSVLSGNTIYF,TGTGCCTGGAGTGTACTTTCTGGAAACACCATATATTTT
TRBJ2-3,TRBV12-3/TRBV12-4,few,.,CASTNGGRTDTQYF,TGTGCCAGCACTAACGGGGGGCGCACAGATACGCAGTATTTT
TRBJ1-1,TRBV4-3,.,.,CASSLGPGANTEAFF,TGCGCCAGCAGCCTCGGACCGGGAGCGAACACTGAAGCTTTCTTT
TRBJ2-7,TRBV5-1,.,.,CASSLARTGPPSHEQYF,TGCGCCAGCAGCTTGGCAAGAACCGGGCCCCCCTCCCACGAGCAGTACTTC
TRBJ2-1,TRBV12-3/TRBV12-4,.,TRBD2,CASSSGLARLDEQFF,TGTGCCAGCAGCTCAGGACTAGCGCGGTTGGATGAGCAGTTCTTC
TRBJ1-2,TRBV6-1,.,TRBD1,CASRQGENGGYTF,TGTGCCAGCAGACAGGGGGAGAATGGCGGCTACACCTTC
TRBJ2-7,TRBV25-1,.,TRBD2,CASRGPGLAGGSSYEQYF,TGTGCCAGCAGGGGACCGGGACTAGCGGGAGGGAGCTCCTACGAGCAGTACTTC
TRBJ2-7,TRBV3-1,many,.,CASSQEWQGIPYEQYF,TGTGCCAGCAGCCAAGAGTGGCAGGGAATCCCCTACGAGCAGTACTTC
TRBJ1-2,TRBV30,few,.,CAWSAHRKNYGYTF,TGTGCCTGGAGTGCCCACAGAAAAAACTATGGCTACACCTTC
TRBJ2-7,TRBV9,few,TRBD2,CASSVVAGRYEQYF,TGTGCCAGCAGCGTAGTAGCGGGACGCTACGAGCAGTACTTC
TRBJ2-2,TRBV7-3,few,.,CASSLGRKSAGELFF,TGTGCCAGCAGCTTGGGCAGGAAAAGTGCCGGGGAGCTGTTTTTT
TRBJ2-7,TRBV5-1,few,TRBD1,CASTPLGTGGRYEQYF,TGCGCCAGCACCCCCCTCGGGACAGGGGGCAGGTACGAGCAGTACTTC
TRBJ2-2,TRBV5-1,many,.,CASSPTWSGGELFF,TGCGCCAGCAGCCCTACCTGGTCTGGCGGGGAGCTGTTTTTT
TRBJ2-5,TRBV2,.,.,CASSEALGETQYF,TGTGCCAGCAGTGAAGCGCTTGGGGAGACCCAGTACTTC
TRBJ2-2,TRBV24-1,many,TRBD2,CALQGGSNGELFF,TGTGCCCTCCAGGGCGGGAGTAACGGGGAGCTGTTTTTT
TRBJ1-1,TRBV7-3,few,TRBD1,CASSFTGVAEAFF,TGTGCCAGCAGTTTTACAGGGGTGGCTGAAGCTTTCTTT
TRBJ2-7,TRBV30,.,.,CAWTTGFLIEQYF,TGTGCCTGGACTACGGGGTTCTTAATAGAGCAGTACTTC
TRBJ2-4,TRBV10-3,.,.,CATAGSKNIQYF,TGTGCCACCGCTGGGTCCAAAAACATTCAGTACTTC
TRBJ1-5,TRBV4-1,.,.,CASSLVRRQPQHF,TGCGCCAGCAGCCTTGTACGTCGTCAGCCCCAGCATTTT
TRBJ1-5,TRBV29-1,many,.,CSVGGGRQPQHF,TGCAGCGTTGGGGGGGGACGGCAGCCCCAGCATTTT
TRBJ2-5,TRBV12-3/TRBV12-4,.,TRBD2,CASSLIVAGKETQYF,TGTGCCAGCAGTTTAATAGTAGCGGGAAAAGAGACCCAGTACTTC
TRBJ1-1,TRBV12-3/TRBV12-4,.,.,CASRNRAEEAFF,TGTGCCAGCAGGAACAGGGCCGAGGAGGCTTTCTTT
TRBJ2-5,TRBV20-1,.,.,CSARWLAETQYF,TGCAGTGCTAGGTGGCTAGCAGAGACCCAGTACTTC
TRBJ2-2,TRBV13,few,TRBD2,CASSLRREGDGELFF,TGTGCCAGCAGCTTGAGACGGGAGGGAGACGGGGAGCTGTTTTTT
TRBJ1-2,TRBV2,few,.,CASSVRGAGGYTF,TGTGCCAGCAGTGTGAGAGGGGCGGGTGGCTACACCTTC
TRBJ2-3,TRBV5-1,.,TRBD1,CASSTGTVADTQYF,TGCGCCAGCAGCACCGGGACAGTGGCAGATACGCAGTATTTT
TRBJ2-2,TRBV7-8,few,TRBD2,CASSHRQREGPGELFF,TGTGCCAGCAGTCATCGACAGCGGGAGGGCCCCGGGGAGCTGTTTTTT
TRBJ2-1,TRBV14,few,.,CASSQDRREFAYNEQFF,TGTGCCAGCAGCCAAGATCGACGGGAGTTCGCCTACAATGAGCAGTTCTTC
TRBJ2-7,TRBV7-2,many,TRBD2,CASSASSGGYEQYF,TGTGCCAGCAGCGCATCTAGCGGGGGCTACGAGCAGTACTTC
TRBJ1-3,TRBV18,.,.,CASSQKTAGNTIYF,TGTGCCAGCTCACAGAAGACGGCTGGAAACACCATATATTTT
TRBJ1-2,TRBV20-1,few,.,CSARDYSVYYGYTF,TGCAGTGCTAGAGATTATAGCGTTTATTATGGCTACACCTTC
TRBJ1-5,TRBV2,.,.,CASSDRVASQPQHF,TGTGCCAGCAGTGACCGGGTAGCCTCTCAGCCCCAGCATTTT
TRBJ2-3,TRBV15,.,.,CATSRDAGTRTDTQYF,TGTGCCACCAGCAGAGATGCGGGGACGCGCACAGATACGCAGTATTTT
TRBJ1-2,TRBV4-1,.,.,CASSQDSGFYGYTF,TGCGCCAGCAGCCAAGATAGTGGATTCTATGGCTACACCTTC
TRBJ1-4,TRBV5-1,.,.,CASRTATDEKLFF,TGCGCCAGTCGGACAGCCACTGATGAAAAACTGTTTTTT
TRBJ2-7,TRBV7-9,.,.,CASSFSQGWEQYF,TGTGCCAGCAGCTTTTCCCAGGGGTGGGAGCAGTACTTC
TRBJ1-2,TRBV5-1,.,TRBD1,CASSLPRDREDGYTF,TGCGCCAGCAGCTTGCCCCGGGACAGGGAGGATGGCTACACCTTC
TRBJ2-2,TRBV24-1,.,TRBD1,CATSEAGTVNTGELFF,TGTGCCACCAGTGAAGCCGGGACAGTAAACACCGGGGAGCTGTTTTTT
TRBJ2-5,TRBV12-3/TRBV12-4,many,.,CASSSGGETQYF,TGTGCCAGCAGCTCAGGGGGGGAGACCCAGTACTTC
TRBJ1-1,TRBV24-1,many,.,CATSDFWTDQNTEAFF,TGTGCCACCAGTGATTTTTGGACAGACCAGAACACTGAAGCTTTCTTT
TRBJ2-5,TRBV20-1,few,TRBD1,CSAMGQTTVKTQYF,TGCAGTGCTATGGGACAGACGACCGTGAAGACCCAGTACTTC
TRBJ1-4,TRBV6-1,few,TRBD1,CASSPYGTGGGGEKLFF,TGTGCCAGCAGTCCTTACGGGACAGGGGGCGGAGGTGAAAAACTGTTTTTT
TRBJ2-3,TRBV4-3,few,TRBD2,CASSQDPGLGGMDTQYF,TGCGCCAGCAGCCAAGATCCAGGGCTGGGGGGGATGGATACGCAGTATTTT
TRBJ2-1,TRBV28,.,TRBD2,CASSLYLAGAYNEQFF,TGTGCCAGCAGTTTATATCTAGCGGGAGCTTACAATGAGCAGTTCTTC
TRBJ2-5,TRBV6-6,few,TRBD2,CASRTPGGETQYF,TGTGCCAGCAGAACCCCGGGAGGGGAGACCCAGTACTTC
TRBJ2-1,TRBV2,.,TRBD2,CASTQGSGRYEQFF,TGTGCCAGCACCCAAGGTAGCGGGAGATATGAGCAGTTCTTC
TRBJ2-7,TRBV12-3/TRBV12-4,few,.,CASSPLRGPFSYEQYF,TGTGCCAGCAGTCCCCTCCGGGGGCCTTTTTCCTACGAGCAGTACTTC
TRBJ2-1,TRBV21-1,few,.,CASKGQGNYNEQFF,TGTGCCAGCAAGGGACAGGGGAACTACAATGAGCAGTTCTTC
TRBJ2-1,TRBV5-1,.,TRBD2,CASSLTRLAGGLAYNEQFF,TGCGCCAGCAGCTTAACTAGGCTAGCGGGAGGGCTGGCCTACAATGAGCAGTTCTTC
TRBJ1-1,TRBV3-1,.,TRBD1,CASSPDPGTGATEAFF,TGTGCCAGCAGCCCCGACCCCGGGACAGGGGCCACTGAAGCTTTCTTT
TRBJ1-1,TRBV6-1,.,TRBD1,CASRLGQGAMNTEAFF,TGTGCCAGCAGACTGGGACAGGGGGCGATGAACACTGAAGCTTTCTTT
TRBJ1-4,TRBV20-1,many,.,CSASSLGDEKLFF,TGCAGTGCTAGTAGCCTAGGGGACGAAAAACTGTTTTTT
TRBJ1-2,TRBV9,.,.,CASSQTGWESYGYTF,TGTGCCAGCAGCCAGACGGGGTGGGAGTCCTATGGCTACACCTTC